This is a list of T cell receptor beta chains from one sample in a study of blood T cell repertoires in COVID-19. The data were produced by immunoSEQ multiplex PCR, yet TCRdb's version contains in-frame clones alone and is incomplete. This sample has around 150,000 clones, with 93% found just once. The sequenced material came from peripheral blood. Every receptor here comes from a woman aged 55 to 70 with COVID-19, enrolled during active disease. The CDR3 runs from the conserved cysteine through the conserved F or W. The D gene is left open where the match is weak. A clone size is listed for some rows: how often the clone was seen (once, few, many), or a class if it is expanded.

J,D,size,V,CDR3,DNA
TRBJ1-2,TRBD1,.,TRBV6-5,CASSYPGTEMYGYTF,TGTGCCAGCAGTTACCCCGGGACAGAAATGTATGGCTACACCTTC
TRBJ2-3,TRBD1,.,TRBV24-1,CATSDRDRGSDTQYF,TGTGCCACCAGTGATCGGGACAGGGGCTCAGATACGCAGTATTTT
TRBJ1-5,.,.,TRBV6-5,CASRRRGNSNQPQHF,TGTGCCAGCAGAAGAAGGGGGAACAGCAATCAGCCCCAGCATTTT
TRBJ2-6,.,.,TRBV11-2,CASSLDLPISGANVLTF,TGTGCCAGCAGCTTAGACCTACCGATCTCTGGGGCCAACGTCCTGACTTTC
TRBJ2-2,TRBD1,.,TRBV30,CAWSDRQGEYTGELFF,TGTGCCTGGAGTGATCGGCAGGGGGAATACACCGGGGAGCTGTTTTTT
TRBJ1-2,.,once,TRBV6-5,CASSLGHANYGYTF,TGTGCCAGCAGTTTAGGACACGCTAACTATGGCTACACCTTC
TRBJ2-6,.,.,TRBV5-5,CASSFAGISGANVLTF,TGTGCCAGCAGCTTCGCAGGGATCTCTGGGGCCAACGTCCTGACTTTC
TRBJ1-1,.,.,TRBV2,CASSEHPGYTEAFF,TGTGCCAGCAGTGAACACCCCGGTTACACTGAAGCTTTCTTT
TRBJ1-4,TRBD1,.,TRBV5-1,CASSLGVTGGEKLFF,TGCGCCAGCAGCTTGGGGGTGACAGGGGGCGAAAAACTGTTTTTT
TRBJ1-1,TRBD1,.,TRBV29-1,CSATGGTEAFF,TGCAGCGCCACAGGGGGCACTGAAGCTTTCTTT
TRBJ2-7,.,.,TRBV7-2,CASSLALGAERYF,TGTGCCAGCAGCTTAGCGCTGGGGGCTGAGCGGTACTTC
TRBJ2-7,TRBD1,.,TRBV15,CATSRDGTGRYEQYF,TGTGCCACCAGCAGAGACGGGACAGGGAGGTACGAGCAGTACTTC
TRBJ1-5,TRBD1,.,TRBV18,CASSPPTRTGERQPQHF,TGTGCCAGCTCACCACCGACCCGGACAGGGGAGAGACAGCCCCAGCATTTT
TRBJ2-3,TRBD2,.,TRBV7-6,CASSLATGLAGAEDTQYF,TGTGCCAGCAGCTTAGCTACCGGACTAGCGGGGGCCGAAGATACGCAGTATTTT
TRBJ1-4,.,.,TRBV29-1,CSATGMGNEKLFF,TGCAGCGCAACAGGGATGGGTAATGAAAAACTGTTTTTT
TRBJ2-7,.,.,TRBV3-1/TRBV3-2,CASSQEWQGSEQYF,TGTGCCAGCAGCCAAGAGTGGCAGGGAAGCGAGCAGTACTTC
TRBJ1-4,.,.,TRBV7-2,CASSLAYGLGSGLFF,TGTGCCAGCAGCTTAGCCTACGGCTTAGGATCGGGGCTGTTTTTT
TRBJ1-2,TRBD1,.,TRBV6-5,CASSSPGQGAGGYTF,TGTGCCAGCAGTTCCCCGGGACAGGGGGCAGGTGGCTACACCTTC
TRBJ2-3,TRBD2,.,TRBV9,CASTSGGASDTQYF,TGTGCCAGCACCAGCGGGGGGGCCTCAGATACGCAGTATTTT
TRBJ2-3,.,.,TRBV7-3,CASSLGLDLGTDTQYF,TGTGCCAGCAGCTTGGGACTCGACTTGGGCACAGATACGCAGTATTTT
TRBJ1-3,.,.,TRBV4-3,CASSQDYGLGGRNTIYF,TGCGCCAGCAGCCAAGATTATGGCTTAGGGGGACGAAACACCATATATTTT
TRBJ1-2,TRBD1,.,TRBV19,CASSVDRASGYTF,TGTGCCAGTAGTGTCGACAGGGCGAGTGGCTACACCTTC
TRBJ1-2,.,.,TRBV4-1,CASSQEGQDRLYGYTF,TGCGCCAGCAGCCAAGAGGGGCAGGACCGTCTCTATGGCTACACCTTC
TRBJ1-6,.,.,TRBV2,CASNPGEWSYNSPLHF,TGTGCCAGCAACCCAGGGGAATGGTCCTATAATTCACCCCTCCACTTT
TRBJ1-1,.,.,TRBV7-9,CATPRGSEAFF,TGTGCCACTCCTAGGGGGAGTGAAGCTTTCTTT
TRBJ1-2,.,.,TRBV5-1,CASSLGGQQNYGYTF,TGCGCCAGCAGCTTGGGAGGACAGCAAAACTATGGCTACACCTTC
TRBJ1-1,.,.,TRBV7-9,CASSPLGAGKTEAFF,TGTGCCAGCAGCCCTTTAGGGGCAGGGAAGACTGAAGCTTTCTTT
TRBJ2-1,TRBD1,.,TRBV5-1,CASSAQGVISYNEQFF,TGCGCCAGCAGCGCACAGGGGGTGATTTCCTACAATGAGCAGTTCTTC
TRBJ1-2,TRBD1,few,TRBV4-1,CASSLRTGGVYGYTF,TGCGCCAGCAGCCTCCGGACAGGGGGCGTCTATGGCTACACCTTC
TRBJ1-5,.,.,TRBV12-3/TRBV12-4,CASKRGGATQHF,TGTGCCAGCAAACGAGGGGGTGCAACCCAGCATTTT
TRBJ1-5,TRBD1,.,TRBV6-6,CASSLGTASNQPQHF,TGTGCCAGCAGCCTCGGGACAGCTAGCAATCAGCCCCAGCATTTT
TRBJ1-1,.,.,TRBV6-2/TRBV6-3,CASTPTMWPEAFF,TGTGCCAGCACCCCCACCATGTGGCCTGAAGCTTTCTTT
TRBJ1-2,.,.,TRBV5-8,CASNDRSANYGYTF,TGTGCCAGCAACGACAGGTCAGCTAACTATGGCTACACCTTC
TRBJ1-3,.,.,TRBV18,CASRPLHRQDGNTIYF,TGTGCCAGCCGACCGTTGCACAGACAGGACGGGAACACCATATATTTT
TRBJ1-4,.,.,TRBV5-5,CASSLGQNAEKLFF,TGTGCCAGCAGCTTGGGACAGAATGCTGAAAAACTGTTTTTT
TRBJ1-3,TRBD1,.,TRBV5-1,CASSSNPDRAGNTIYF,TGCGCCAGCAGCTCGAATCCCGACAGGGCCGGAAACACCATATATTTT
TRBJ1-4,TRBD1,.,TRBV27,CASSPLGQGGEKLFF,TGTGCCAGCAGTCCCCTCGGACAGGGCGGAGAAAAACTGTTTTTT
TRBJ1-4,.,.,TRBV13,CASSLRSGGLNEKLFF,TGTGCCAGCAGCCTCCGTTCGGGGGGCTTAAATGAAAAACTGTTTTTT
TRBJ1-4,TRBD1,.,TRBV5-4,CASSLRGGVLEKLFF,TGTGCCAGCAGCTTACGAGGGGGCGTCTTGGAAAAACTGTTTTTT
TRBJ2-1,TRBD2,.,TRBV19,CASTPHYLAGGPREQFF,TGTGCCAGTACTCCCCATTATCTAGCGGGGGGCCCCCGGGAGCAGTTCTTC
TRBJ2-7,.,.,TRBV9,CASSVGLGETNEQYF,TGTGCCAGCAGCGTAGGTTTGGGAGAAACCAACGAGCAGTACTTC
TRBJ1-5,.,.,TRBV6-5,CASSPLGGVNQPQHF,TGTGCCAGCAGTCCACTTGGGGGGGTCAATCAGCCCCAGCATTTT
TRBJ1-2,TRBD1,.,TRBV5-1,CASSLGQGAGGYTF,TGCGCCAGCAGCTTGGGACAGGGGGCTGGTGGCTACACCTTC
TRBJ1-2,.,.,TRBV14,CASNAQHHRVHGYTF,TGTGCCAGCAACGCTCAGCACCACAGGGTTCATGGCTACACCTTC
TRBJ2-3,TRBD2,.,TRBV19,CASSIAGGPTDTQYF,TGTGCCAGTAGTATAGCGGGGGGGCCTACAGATACGCAGTATTTT
TRBJ2-1,TRBD2,.,TRBV6-2/TRBV6-3,CASSYAGTRVTYEQFF,TGTGCCAGCAGTTACGCCGGGACTAGAGTCACCTATGAGCAGTTCTTC
TRBJ2-5,TRBD2,.,TRBV9,CASSAAGSGGFQETQYF,TGTGCCAGCAGCGCCGCGGGTAGCGGGGGATTCCAAGAGACCCAGTACTTC
TRBJ1-2,.,.,TRBV4-2,CASSQDQASDGYGYTF,TGTGCCAGCAGCCAAGATCAGGCCTCAGACGGCTATGGCTACACCTTC
TRBJ2-7,.,few,TRBV10-2,CATRGGQSSYEQYF,TGCGCCACCAGGGGCGGGCAGAGCTCCTACGAGCAGTACTTC
TRBJ2-2,.,.,TRBV7-3,CASSLTGVIGSTGELFF,TGTGCCAGCAGCTTAACCGGGGTCATTGGATCCACCGGGGAGCTGTTTTTT
TRBJ2-7,TRBD1,.,TRBV11-2,CASSPGQTRYEQYF,TGTGCCAGCAGCCCGGGACAGACCCGCTACGAGCAGTACTTC
TRBJ2-5,TRBD2,.,TRBV4-2,CASSQEAAGGYQETQYF,TGTGCCAGCAGCCAAGAGGCAGCGGGGGGATATCAAGAGACCCAGTACTTC
TRBJ1-5,.,.,TRBV10-3,CAISEEYSNQPQHF,TGTGCCATCAGTGAGGAGTATAGCAATCAGCCCCAGCATTTT
TRBJ2-1,TRBD2,.,TRBV9,CASSVGGDFNEQFF,TGTGCCAGCAGCGTCGGGGGGGACTTCAATGAGCAGTTCTTC
TRBJ1-5,TRBD1,.,TRBV6-5,CASSAGQGLDQPQHF,TGTGCCAGCAGCGCGGGACAGGGGTTGGATCAGCCCCAGCATTTT
TRBJ1-2,.,.,TRBV11-2,CASSFPGYGYTF,TGTGCCAGCAGCTTTCCGGGGTATGGCTACACCTTC